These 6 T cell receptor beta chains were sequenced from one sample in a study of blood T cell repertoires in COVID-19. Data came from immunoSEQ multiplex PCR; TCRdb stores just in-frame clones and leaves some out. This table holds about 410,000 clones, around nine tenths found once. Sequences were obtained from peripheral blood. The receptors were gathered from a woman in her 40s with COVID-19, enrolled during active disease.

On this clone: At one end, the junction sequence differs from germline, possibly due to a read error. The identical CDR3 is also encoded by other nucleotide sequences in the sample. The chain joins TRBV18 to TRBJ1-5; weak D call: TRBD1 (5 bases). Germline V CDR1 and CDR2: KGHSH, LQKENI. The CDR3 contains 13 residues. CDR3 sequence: CASSLQDNQPQHF. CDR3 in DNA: TGTGCCAGCTCTCTACAGGACAATCAGCCTCAGCATTTT.

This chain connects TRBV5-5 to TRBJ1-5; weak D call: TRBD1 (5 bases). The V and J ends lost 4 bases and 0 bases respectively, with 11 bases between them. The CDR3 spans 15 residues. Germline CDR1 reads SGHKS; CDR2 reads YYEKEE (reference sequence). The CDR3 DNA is TGTGCCAGCAGCGAAGACAGCTATAGCAATCAGCCCCAGCATTTT. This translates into CASSEDSYSNQPQHF.

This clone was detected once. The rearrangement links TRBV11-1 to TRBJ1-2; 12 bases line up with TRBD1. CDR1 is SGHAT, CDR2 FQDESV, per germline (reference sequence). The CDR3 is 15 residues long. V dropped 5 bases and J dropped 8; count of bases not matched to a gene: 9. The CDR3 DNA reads TGTGCCAGCAGCAACCGGGACAGGGGGCTTTTAGGCTACACCTTC. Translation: CASSNRDRGLLGYTF.

CDR3 protein: CASSVAVGGDQPQHF. CDR3 nucleotide sequence: TGTGCCAGCAGCGTAGCCGTTGGAGGGGATCAGCCCCAGCATTTT. The genes are TRBV9 and TRBJ1-5; D is possibly TRBD1 (5 bases). The CDR3 totals 15 residues. Between the trimmed V and J ends, which lost 0 bases and 5 bases, there was a span of 12 bases. CDR1 is SGDLS, CDR2 YYNGEE, per germline.

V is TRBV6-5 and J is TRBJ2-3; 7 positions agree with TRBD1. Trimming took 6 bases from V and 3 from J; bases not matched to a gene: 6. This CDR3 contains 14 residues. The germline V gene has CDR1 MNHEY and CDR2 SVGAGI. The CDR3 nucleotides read TGTGCCAGCAGGACAGGGAGTGAAACAGATACGCAGTATTTT. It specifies CASRTGSETDTQYF.

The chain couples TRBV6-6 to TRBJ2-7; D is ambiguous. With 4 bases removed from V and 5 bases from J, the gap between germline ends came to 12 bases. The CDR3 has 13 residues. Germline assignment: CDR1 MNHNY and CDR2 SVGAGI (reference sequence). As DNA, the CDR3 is TGTGCCAGCAGTTTAGCCCAGAACAACGAGCAGTACTTC. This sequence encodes CASSLAQNNEQYF.